This T cell receptor (beta chain) was sequenced in a study of beta chain features in type 1 diabetes. In total, each donor contributed a single heparinised blood draw that averaged roughly 110 mL. As every portion of the isolated RNA was reverse transcribed, the sequencing read expressed TCRB transcripts. Sequenced by immunoSEQ multiplex PCR; TCRdb stores in-frame clones only, minus some. This repertoire shows some 900,000 clones, roughly 17% found once; its top ten account for about 0.025%. The CDR3 runs 13 residues. Germline CDR1 is SGHAT and CDR2 is FQDESV (reference sequence). Trimming removed 5 bases at V and 1 base at J, with 8 bases between.

Sequencing used naive CD4+ T cells from blood. This sequence originates from a woman under 30 in good health. The chain combines TRBV11-1 with TRBJ1-1; a weak D match, TRBD1 (6 bases). The CDR3 DNA is TGTGCCAGCAGCCAACAGGGGAACACTGAAGCTTTCTTT. It is translated as CASSQQGNTEAFF.